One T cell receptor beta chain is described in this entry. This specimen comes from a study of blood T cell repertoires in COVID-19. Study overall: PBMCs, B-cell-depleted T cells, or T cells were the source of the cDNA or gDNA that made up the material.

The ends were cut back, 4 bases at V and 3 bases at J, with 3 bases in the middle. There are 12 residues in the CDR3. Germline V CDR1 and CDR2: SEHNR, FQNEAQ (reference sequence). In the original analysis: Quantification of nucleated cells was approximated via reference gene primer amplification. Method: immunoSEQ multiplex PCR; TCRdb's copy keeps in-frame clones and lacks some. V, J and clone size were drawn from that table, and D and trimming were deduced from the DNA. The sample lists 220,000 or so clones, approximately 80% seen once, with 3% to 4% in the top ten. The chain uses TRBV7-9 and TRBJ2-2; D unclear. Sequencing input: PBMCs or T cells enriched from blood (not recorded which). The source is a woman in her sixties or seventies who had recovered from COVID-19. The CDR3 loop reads CASSSDTGELFF. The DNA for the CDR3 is TGTGCCAGCAGCTCAGACACCGGGGAGCTGTTTTTT.